The 29 T cell receptor beta chains below were found in one sample sequenced in a study of T cells in women clearing cervical HPV infection. Sequenced by immunoSEQ multiplex PCR; TCRdb stores in-frame clones only, minus some. The sample features about 48,000 clones, with 1.5% to 2% in its top ten. The specimen was blood buffy coat. The receptors were sampled from a woman aged 18 to 75 with a cervical HPV16 infection that either progressed to CIN3+ or cleared (not recorded which).

In the case of this clone: Read sequence stops 3 residues before the CDR3 end, and the germline J gene provides the missing end. This chain uses TRBV5-6 with TRBJ1-5; possibly TRBD1 for D (5 bases). Germline CDR1 and CDR2: SGHDT and YYEEEE. Trimming removed 8 bases at V and 6 bases at J, with 15 bases between. The CDR3 contains 13 residues. CDR3 region: CARGQGRGQPQHF. Incomplete CDR3 DNA: TGTGCCAGGGGGCAGGGTAGGGGTCAGCCC.

Regarding this clone: The sequenced fragment ends 3 residues before the CDR3 boundary, so the rest is inferred from the germline J gene. The chain links TRBV30 to TRBJ2-5; possibly TRBD1 for D (6 bases). Germline V gene data show CDR1 as GTSNPN and CDR2 as SVGIG (reference sequence). This CDR3 region has 15 residues. Trimming took off 1 base at V and 6 bases at J, with 18 bases between the two ends. The DNA read from the CDR3 is TGTGCCTGGAGTGAAAGAAAAGCTCAGGGGAAGACC. Amino acids: CAWSERKAQGKT. The CDR3 as a whole reads CAWSERKAQGKTQYF. Supplemented by reference TRBV30 and TRBJ2-5, the full variable domain reads SQTIHQWPATLVQPVGSPLSLECTVEGTSNPNLYWYRQAAGRGLQLLFYSVGIGQISSEVPQNLSASRPQDRQFILSSKKLLLSDSGFYLCAWSERKAQGKTQYFGPGTRLLVL.

Worth noting for this clone: With the read ending 3 residues before the CDR3 end, the germline J gene is used to fill in that end. The chain carries TRBV5-1 and TRBJ2-1, with TRBD1 as a possible D gene (6 bases). This CDR3 is built from 14 residues. Trimming took off 4 bases at V and 4 bases at J, with 12 bases between the two ends. Germline CDR1 and CDR2: SGHRS and YFSETQ. The CDR3 spells CASSLDSPYNEQFF. The covered CDR3 bases are TGCGCCAGCAGCCTGGACAGCCCTTACAATGAG. The variable domain in full, completed from reference TRBV5-1 and TRBJ2-1, reads KAGVTQTPRYLIKTRGQQVTLSCSPISGHRSVSWYQQTPGQGLQFLFEYFSETQRNKGNFPGRFSGRQFSNSRSEMNVSTLELGDSALYLCASSLDSPYNEQFFGPGTRLTVL.

Note on this clone: Read data end 3 residues before the CDR3 end; the end is taken from the germline J gene. The chain recombines TRBV6-2 or TRBV6-3 with TRBJ2-7; 7 bases map to TRBD1. The ends lost 6 bases at V and 6 bases at J; junction bases unmatched: 8. Germline CDR1 MNHEY, CDR2 SVGEGT. This CDR3 is 13 amino acids long. The sequenced part of the CDR3 DNA is TGTGCCAGCAGCCGAACAGGGGCAGGCGAG. Protein: CASSRTGAGE. The entire CDR3 is CASSRTGAGEQYF.

Concerning this clone itself: With the read ending 3 residues before the CDR3 end, the germline J gene is used to fill in that end. J is TRBJ2-1 and V is TRBV2; TRBD2 matches 7 bases. Germline-derived CDR1 and CDR2 are SNHLY and FYNNEI. This CDR3 is built from 15 residues. The J segment lost 2 bases and the V segment lost 4 bases, leaving 5 bases of the junction unmatched. The CDR3 DNA, read in part, is TGTGCCAGCAGTGGAAAGACTAGCCCCTACAATGAG. Amino acids: CASSGKTSPYNE. In full, the CDR3 reads CASSGKTSPYNEQFF.

A note on this clone: The read falls 3 residues short of the CDR3 end, and the missing part is taken from the germline J gene. This chain joins TRBV12-5 and TRBJ1-1; no reliable D call. The CDR3 is made up of 12 amino acids. The V gene's germline CDR1 is LGHNT and CDR2 FRNRAP. V was cut by 0 bases and J by 5 bases, with 4 bases left in between. The CDR3 bases that were read are TGTGCTAGTGGTTTGGTACGGACTGAA. It encodes CASGLVRTE. The full CDR3 reads CASGLVRTEAFF. Together with reference TRBV12-5 and TRBJ1-1, the CDR3 gives the full variable domain: DARVTQTPRHKVTEMGQEVTMRCQPILGHNTVFWYRQTMMQGLELLAYFRNRAPLDDSGMPKDRFSAEMPDATLATLKIQPSEPRDSAVYFCASGLVRTEAFFGQGTRLTVV.

The CDR3 sequence: CASRGQFSYNEQFF. The DNA read from the CDR3 is TGTGCCAGCAGAGGGCAGTTCTCCTACAATGAG. V and J are TRBV7-9 and TRBJ2-1; unclear D gene. The read comes to an end 3 residues before the CDR3 does, leaving the germline J gene to fill in the end. Deletions cut 6 bases from V and 0 bases from J, with 9 bases between. The CDR3 contains 14 residues. Germline lookup yields CDR1 SEHNR and CDR2 FQNEAQ (reference sequence).

On this clone: The read terminates 3 residues ahead of where the CDR3 ends, so the germline J gene completes it. The chain links TRBV29-1 to TRBJ1-2; D gene uncertain. CDR1 SQVTM and CDR2 ANQGSEA come from the germline V gene. The CDR3 totals 11 residues. The CDR3 here is CSVESTRGYTF. The sequenced part of the CDR3 DNA is TGCAGCGTTGAATCCACGAGGGGC.

In the case of this clone: The read halts 3 residues ahead of the CDR3 end, with the missing end drawn from the germline J gene. This chain uses TRBV23-1 with TRBJ2-5; 9 bases align to TRBD1. TRBV23-1 is identified as an open reading frame with a role that is uncertain. With V trimmed by 2 bases and J by 5 bases, 12 bases remained unmatched. The CDR3 has 17 amino acids. CDR3 amino acids: CASSQDEPGQGKETQYF. The DNA read from the CDR3 is TGCGCCAGCAGTCAAGATGAACCTGGACAGGGGAAGGAGACC.

As regards this clone: The read ends 3 residues shy of where the CDR3 ends; the end is completed using the germline J gene. This chain uses TRBV30 with TRBJ2-2; D unresolved. This CDR3 region has 13 residues. V shed 4 bases and J shed 1 base, with 7 bases lying between them. Looked up from germline, CDR1 is GTSNPN and CDR2 is SVGIG (reference sequence). The CDR3: CAWTRGNTGELFF. Incomplete CDR3 DNA: TGTGCCTGGACGAGAGGGAACACCGGGGAG.

For this clone: The read ends 3 residues early relative to the CDR3; the germline J gene fills the gap. The chain employs TRBV11-1 and TRBJ2-7; D perhaps matches TRBD1 (5 bases). The germline gives CDR1 SGHAT, CDR2 FQDESV (reference sequence). CDR3 length: 11 residues. Trimming stripped 4 bases from V and 6 bases from J, with 7 bases between. The sequenced CDR3 bases are TGTGCCAGCAGCTCCAGGGTCGAG. It yields the protein CASSSRVE. The CDR3 as a whole reads CASSSRVEQYF.

With regard to this clone: The CDR3 is cut off 3 residues early in the read; its end comes from the germline J gene. This sequence joins TRBV20-1 and TRBJ1-6; TRBD1 aligns across 7 bases. J lost 6 bases, V lost 4 bases, and 3 bases had no gene match. Germline CDR1 and CDR2: DFQATT and SNEGSKA (reference sequence). This CDR3 is 13 amino acids long. The part of the CDR3 DNA that was read is TGCAGTGCTACTGACAGGGCTAATTCACCC. Residues: CSATDRANSP. The whole CDR3 sequence reads CSATDRANSPLHF.

Concerning this clone itself: The read falls 3 residues short of the CDR3 end, and the missing part is taken from the germline J gene. This chain connects TRBV20-1 to TRBJ2-6, with TRBD1 matching 8 bases. V was pared by 2 bases and J by 2 bases, with 2 bases of the junction left unmatched. The CDR3 runs to 15 residues. Germline CDR1 DFQATT, CDR2 SNEGSKA (reference sequence). CDR3 DNA, as far as it was read: TGCAGTGCTAGAAACAGGGGGACTGGGGCCAACGTC. Translating gives CSARNRGTGANV. The full CDR3 sequence reads CSARNRGTGANVLTF.

As regards this clone: Read coverage stops 3 residues before the CDR3 terminus; the germline J gene supplies the remainder. The chain employs TRBV4-2 and TRBJ2-1, with TRBD2 matching over 8 bases. Germline V lookup: CDR1 LGHNA, CDR2 YNFKEQ. With 3 bases clipped from V and 7 bases from J, the junction kept 11 bases outside the gene matches. This CDR3 spans 16 amino acids. The sequenced CDR3 bases are TGTGCCAGCAGCCACTACGGGACTAGTAGGGGAAATGAG. Translation: CASSHYGTSRGNE. The full CDR3 sequence reads CASSHYGTSRGNEQFF.

In regard to this clone: The CDR3 is cut off 3 residues early in the read; its end comes from the germline J gene. J is TRBJ2-1 and V is TRBV18; 15 bases line up with TRBD2. The CDR3 runs 17 residues. V shed 3 bases and J 4 bases; nucleotides not matched to a gene: 4. In germline, CDR1 is KGHSH, CDR2 LQKENI. The CDR3 DNA, read in part, is TGTGCCAGCTCACCCCGGACTAGCGGGAGGGGGTACAATGAG. Amino acid sequence: CASSPRTSGRGYNE. The CDR3 as a whole reads CASSPRTSGRGYNEQFF. Using reference TRBV18 and TRBJ2-1 for the parts outside the CDR3, the full variable domain is NAGVMQNPRHLVRRRGQEARLRCSPMKGHSHVYWYRQLPEEGLKFMVYLQKENIIDESGMPKERFSAEFPKEGPSILRIQQVVRGDSAAYFCASSPRTSGRGYNEQFFGPGTRLTVL.

Note on this clone: Sequencing ends 3 residues short of the CDR3 end; the germline J gene provides the rest. The V and J genes are TRBV7-6 and TRBJ2-2; 10 bases fit TRBD2. Germline CDR1 SGHVS, CDR2 FNYEAQ. V trimming: 2 bases; J trimming: 1 base; junction bases outside the gene matches: 1. There are 16 residues in the CDR3. CDR3 sequence reads: CASSLIAGGNTGELFF. The part of the CDR3 DNA that was read is TGTGCCAGCAGCTTAATAGCGGGGGGGAACACCGGGGAG.

About this clone itself: The read comes to an end 3 residues before the CDR3 does, leaving the germline J gene to fill in the end. The V call is TRBV20-1, the J call TRBJ1-2, with 8 positions matching TRBD1. This CDR3 spans 14 amino acids. V was clipped by 5 bases and J by 4 bases; unmatched bases: 9. The V gene's germline CDR1 is DFQATT and CDR2 SNEGSKA (reference sequence). The DNA read from the CDR3 is TGCAGTGCTGGAAGGCGCAGGGGGCCCTATGGC. Protein: CSAGRRRGPYG. The full CDR3 is CSAGRRRGPYGYTF.

Remarks on this clone: With the read ending 3 residues before the CDR3 end, the germline J gene is used to fill in that end. The chain couples TRBV20-1 to TRBJ2-2, with TRBD2 matching over 10 bases. Germline CDR1 is DFQATT and CDR2 is SNEGSKA (reference sequence). J gave up 2 bases and V 6 bases, and 3 bases lay outside the gene matches. The CDR3 totals 14 residues. Incomplete CDR3 DNA: TGCAGTGCCCGGACTAGCGGCAACACCGGGGAG. It translates to CSARTSGNTGE. The complete CDR3 reads CSARTSGNTGELFF.

As to this clone: The read ends 3 residues early relative to the CDR3; the germline J gene fills the gap. The rearrangement joins TRBV7-3 to TRBJ1-1, with no clear D. The ends were cut back, 5 bases at V and 3 bases at J, with 10 bases in the middle. The CDR3 covers 13 residues. CDR1 and CDR2 from the germline V gene are SGHTA and FQGTGA. CDR3 loop: CASSNGGHTEAFF. CDR3 bases read: TGTGCCAGCAGCAACGGAGGGCACACTGAA.

Worth noting for this clone: Read coverage stops 3 residues before the CDR3 terminus; the germline J gene supplies the remainder. The rearrangement joins TRBV7-6 to TRBJ1-1; D possibly corresponds to TRBD1 (5 bases). The CDR3 consists of 15 residues. Germline V gene lookup returns CDR1 SGHVS and CDR2 FNYEAQ. Trimming removed 4 bases from V and 1 base from J, with 13 bases in between. The CDR3 is CASSSRQNPNTEAFF. The covered CDR3 bases are TGTGCCAGCAGCTCCCGACAGAATCCGAACACTGAA.

Details on this clone: The read ends 3 residues early relative to the CDR3; the germline J gene fills the gap. The genes are TRBV2 and TRBJ2-2; 10 bases fit TRBD2. The trim removed 4 bases at V and 4 bases at J, leaving 3 bases unmatched. Germline V CDR1 and CDR2: SNHLY, FYNNEI. This CDR3 comprises 15 residues. CDR3 in amino acids: CASSVSGGITGELFF. Partial CDR3 DNA: TGTGCCAGCAGTGTTAGCGGGGGGATCACCGGGGAG.

Points on this clone: The sequenced fragment ends 3 residues before the CDR3 boundary, so the rest is inferred from the germline J gene. The chain employs TRBV11-3 and TRBJ2-2; 7 nucleotides line up with TRBD2. Trimming took 0 bases from V and 6 from J; bases not matched to a gene: 1. This CDR3 contains 14 residues. CDR1 and CDR2 (germline): SGHNT, YENEEA. The sequenced part of the CDR3 DNA is TGTGCCAGCAGCTTAGAGGGAGGGGCCGGGGAG. This translates into CASSLEGGAGE. The complete CDR3 reads CASSLEGGAGELFF.

Of note for this clone: The read stops 3 residues short of the end of the CDR3; the missing end is completed from the germline J gene. The chain recombines TRBV5-1 with TRBJ1-3, with D perhaps matching TRBD1 (6 bases). CDR3 length: 14 residues. V was pared by 1 base and J by 4 bases, with 9 bases between. Per germline, CDR1 SGHRS and CDR2 YFSETQ. The CDR3 sequence is CASSLTGFGNTIYF. The CDR3 bases that were read are TGCGCCAGCAGCTTGACAGGGTTCGGAAACACC.

As concerns this clone: The read ends 3 residues early relative to the CDR3; the germline J gene fills the gap. This chain connects TRBV18 to TRBJ1-1; TRBD1 matches 10 bases. This CDR3 region has 16 residues. After removal of 3 bases from V and 5 bases from J, the junction contained 9 bases not matched to a gene. Germline-derived CDR1 and CDR2 are KGHSH and LQKENI. CDR3 protein: CASSPRTGGEGTEAFF. The covered CDR3 bases are TGTGCCAGCTCACCCAGGACAGGGGGGGAAGGAACTGAA.

Points on this clone: With the read ending 3 residues before the CDR3 end, the germline J gene is used to fill in that end. This chain links TRBV7-8 with TRBJ2-1; tentative D call: TRBD2 (6 bases). This CDR3 has 17 residues. From germline, CDR1 is SGHVS and CDR2 FQNEAQ. The ends were cut back, 5 bases at V and 0 bases at J, with 17 bases in the middle. CDR3 DNA, as far as it was read: TGTGCCAGCAGCACCACCGGCGGGGCTAGCTCCTACAATGAG. Its protein product is CASSTTGGASSYNE. The whole CDR3 protein is CASSTTGGASSYNEQFF.

Points on this clone: With the read ending 3 residues before the CDR3 end, the germline J gene is used to fill in that end. This rearrangement joins TRBV5-1 to TRBJ2-2, with D unresolved. The CDR3 is 14 amino acids. Between the trimmed V and J ends, which lost 2 bases and 0 bases, there was a span of 5 bases. CDR1 and CDR2 from the germline V gene are SGHRS and YFSETQ. Incomplete CDR3 DNA: TGCGCCAGCAGCTTTTATGCGAACACCGGGGAG. Amino acids: CASSFYANTGE. The complete CDR3 reads CASSFYANTGELFF.

With respect to this clone: The sequence runs out 3 residues before the end of the CDR3; the remainder is reconstructed from the germline J gene. The chain combines TRBV20-1 with TRBJ2-3; the match to TRBD2 covers 14 bases. CDR1 DFQATT and CDR2 SNEGSKA come from the germline V gene (reference sequence). The CDR3 loop spans 15 amino acids. J lost 4 bases, V lost 6 bases, and 6 bases had no gene match. The CDR3 region is CSAESGLAGADTQYF. The sequenced CDR3 bases are TGCAGTGCCGAATCGGGACTAGCGGGGGCAGATACG.

A remark on this clone: The DNA ends 3 residues before the CDR3 does, and the rest of the CDR3 is filled in from the germline J gene. The rearrangement uses TRBV20-1 and TRBJ1-1, with 10 bases matching TRBD1. The CDR3 has 13 amino acids. V lost 5 bases, J lost 4 bases, and 4 bases stayed unmatched. The germline gives CDR1 DFQATT, CDR2 SNEGSKA (reference sequence). CDR3 bases read: TGCAGTGCTCGCGGACAGGGGGTCACTGAA. This gives the protein CSARGQGVTE. The whole CDR3 protein is CSARGQGVTEAFF.

Comments on this clone: The CDR3 is cut off 3 residues early in the read; its end comes from the germline J gene. V is TRBV5-6 and J is TRBJ1-1; 9 bases fit TRBD1. Trimming removed 4 bases from V and 5 bases from J; junction bases left unmatched: 9. The CDR3 covers 15 residues. The V gene's germline CDR1 is SGHDT and CDR2 YYEEEE. CDR3 loop: CASSRYDRGTTEAFF. The covered CDR3 bases are TGTGCCAGCAGCAGATACGACAGGGGGACAACTGAA.